This TCR beta chain originates from a study of CD8+ T cells in alopecia areata. Study background: Each day, treated patients took oral tofacitinib twice, at 5 to 10 mg per dose.

General study points: Elevated clonality characterized lesional scalp relative to normal scalp, particularly in alopecia totalis/universalis.

J gave up 11 bases and V 6 bases, and 7 bases lay outside the gene matches. The length of the CDR3 is 11 residues. In germline, CDR1 is SQVTM, CDR2 ANQGSEA. Details on this clone: Its antigen is unknown.

Punch biopsies of lesional scalp, plus peripheral blood, were taken from alopecia areata patients. cDNA prepared by RNA extraction and subsequent reverse transcription served as the template for sequencing. The protocol was immunoSEQ multiplex PCR, while the TCRdb copy is restricted to in-frame clones and leaves out a portion. The sample shows fewer than 200,000 clones, 50% to 60% of them seen only once. The starting material was CD4+ T cells sorted from blood, obtained at week 0. This TCR derives from a human donor with alopecia areata. The chain recombines TRBV29-1 with TRBJ2-1; 7 nucleotides match TRBD2. The CDR3 DNA reads TGCAGCGTAGCCGGGACTAAGCAGCAGTTCTTC. Encoded protein: CSVAGTKQQFF.